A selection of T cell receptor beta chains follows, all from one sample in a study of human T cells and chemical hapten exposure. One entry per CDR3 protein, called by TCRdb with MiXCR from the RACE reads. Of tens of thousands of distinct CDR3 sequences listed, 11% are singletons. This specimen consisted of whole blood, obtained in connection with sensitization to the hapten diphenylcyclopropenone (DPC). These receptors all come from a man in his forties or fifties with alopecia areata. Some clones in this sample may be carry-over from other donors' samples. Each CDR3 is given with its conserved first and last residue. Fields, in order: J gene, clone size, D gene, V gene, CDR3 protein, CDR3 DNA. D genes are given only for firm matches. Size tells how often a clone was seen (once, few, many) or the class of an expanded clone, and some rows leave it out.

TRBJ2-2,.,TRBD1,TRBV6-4,CASRDRVGGELFF,TGTGCCAGCAGAGACAGGGTTGGCGGGGAGCTGTTTTTT
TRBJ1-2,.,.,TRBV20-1,CSARTEKDGYTF,TGCAGTGCACGGACGGAGAAAGATGGCTACACCTTC
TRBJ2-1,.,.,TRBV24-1,CATSDIVAQGNEQFF,TGTGCCACCAGTGACATAGTGGCCCAGGGCAATGAGCAGTTCTTC
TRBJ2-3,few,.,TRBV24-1,CATSTSHSSTDTQYF,TGTGCCACCAGTACAAGTCATTCTAGCACAGATACGCAGTATTTT
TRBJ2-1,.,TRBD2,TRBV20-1,CSASGTTSKGRNEQFF,TGCAGTGCTAGTGGTACGACTAGCAAAGGTCGCAATGAGCAGTTCTTC
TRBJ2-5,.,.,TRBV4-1,CASSQVAGAGAREETQYF,TGCGCCAGCAGCCAAGTGGCGGGGGCAGGGGCGAGGGAAGAGACCCAGTACTTC
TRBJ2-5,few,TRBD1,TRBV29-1,CSVVKQGETQYF,TGCAGCGTTGTAAAACAGGGGGAGACCCAGTACTTC
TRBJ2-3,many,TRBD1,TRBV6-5,CASSAGTGGGDTQYF,TGTGCCAGCAGCGCTGGGACAGGGGGTGGAGATACGCAGTATTTT
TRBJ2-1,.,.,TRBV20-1,CSAIPLGARKQFF,TGCAGTGCCATTCCGTTAGGGGCCAGAAAGCAGTTCTTC
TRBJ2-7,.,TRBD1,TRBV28,CASSLTGGAAGSYEQYF,TGTGCCAGCAGTTTGACAGGGGGAGCGGCTGGATCCTACGAGCAGTACTTC
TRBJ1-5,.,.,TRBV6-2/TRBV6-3,CASSYSTSNQPQHF,TGTGCCAGCAGTTACTCGACATCCAATCAGCCCCAGCATTTT
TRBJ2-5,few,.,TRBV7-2,CASSLDPGARGETQYF,TGTGCCAGCAGCTTAGACCCAGGGGCTCGGGGAGAGACCCAGTACTTC
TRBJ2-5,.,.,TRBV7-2,CASSLSPAASGRETQYF,TGTGCCAGCAGCTTAAGCCCAGCGGCTAGTGGCAGAGAGACCCAGTACTTC
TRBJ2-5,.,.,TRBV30,CAWSAGPGGETQYF,TGTGCCTGGAGTGCCGGGCCCGGTGGTGAGACCCAGTACTTC
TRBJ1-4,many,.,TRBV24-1,CATSEARGNEKLFF,TGTGCCACCAGTGAGGCCAGGGGAAATGAAAAACTGTTTTTT
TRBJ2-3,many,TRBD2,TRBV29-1,CSVGLAGAPDTQYF,TGCAGCGTTGGGCTAGCGGGAGCCCCAGATACGCAGTATTTT
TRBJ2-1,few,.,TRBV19,CASSIVPVSEQFF,TGTGCCAGTAGTATAGTCCCAGTCAGTGAGCAGTTCTTC
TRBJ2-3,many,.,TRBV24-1,CATSDRDGGGDTQYF,TGTGCCACCAGTGATCGGGACGGAGGGGGAGATACGCAGTATTTT
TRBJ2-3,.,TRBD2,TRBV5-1,CASSLEYPGGPKDTQYF,TGCGCCAGCAGCTTGGAATATCCGGGAGGGCCTAAAGATACGCAGTATTTT
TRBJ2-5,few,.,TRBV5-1,CASSLATREETQYF,TGCGCCAGCAGCTTGGCGACTAGAGAAGAGACCCAGTACTTC
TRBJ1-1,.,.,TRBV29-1,CSVEDPGTRKEAFF,TGCAGCGTTGAAGATCCCGGCACACGGAAAGAAGCTTTCTTT
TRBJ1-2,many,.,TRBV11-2,CASSLEVWRPGYGYTF,TGTGCCAGCAGCTTAGAAGTCTGGAGACCAGGCTATGGCTACACCTTC
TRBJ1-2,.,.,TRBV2,CASSELPGYGYTF,TGTGCCAGCAGTGAATTGCCAGGCTATGGCTACACCTTC
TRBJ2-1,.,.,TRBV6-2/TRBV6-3,CASSRNRGNEQFF,TGTGCCAGCAGTCGCAATCGGGGCAATGAGCAGTTCTTC
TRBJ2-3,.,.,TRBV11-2,CASSLLGLLTDTQYF,TGTGCCAGCAGCTTGCTGGGACTCCTCACAGATACGCAGTATTTT
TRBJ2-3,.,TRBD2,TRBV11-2,CASSLFGLAGGTSTDTQYF,TGTGCCAGCAGCTTATTTGGCCTAGCGGGAGGTACTTCCACAGATACGCAGTATTTT
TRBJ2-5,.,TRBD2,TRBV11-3,CASSLRLAGIQETQYF,TGTGCCAGCAGCTTACGACTAGCGGGAATCCAAGAGACCCAGTACTTC
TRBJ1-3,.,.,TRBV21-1,CASSNRTPGGAGGNTIYF,TGTGCCAGCAGCAACCGTACCCCAGGGGGCGCGGGGGGAAACACCATATATTTT
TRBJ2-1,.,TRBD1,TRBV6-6,CASSYSRQGYNEQFF,TGTGCCAGCAGTTACTCGAGACAGGGCTACAATGAGCAGTTCTTC
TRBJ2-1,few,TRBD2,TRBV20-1,CSAPGTSGYNEQFF,TGCAGTGCCCCTGGGACTAGCGGTTACAATGAGCAGTTCTTC
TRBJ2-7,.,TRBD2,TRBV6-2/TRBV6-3,CASSYVWREPSYEQYF,TGTGCCAGCAGTTACGTTTGGCGGGAGCCCTCCTACGAGCAGTACTTC
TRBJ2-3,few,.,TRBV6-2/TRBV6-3,CASVSGPSFTDTQYF,TGTGCCAGCGTTAGCGGTCCCAGCTTCACAGATACGCAGTATTTT
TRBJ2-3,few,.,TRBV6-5,CASSSGVPGADTQYF,TGTGCCAGCAGTTCCGGGGTTCCGGGGGCAGATACGCAGTATTTT
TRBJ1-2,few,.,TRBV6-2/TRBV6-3,CASTHGGANYGYTF,TGTGCCAGCACCCACGGGGGAGCTAACTATGGCTACACCTTC
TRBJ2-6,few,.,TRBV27,CASSPFVSVSGANVLTF,TGTGCCAGCAGCCCCTTTGTGTCGGTGTCTGGGGCCAACGTCCTGACTTTC
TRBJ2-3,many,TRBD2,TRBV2,CASVAGVSTDTQYF,TGTGCCAGCGTCGCGGGAGTCAGCACAGATACGCAGTATTTT
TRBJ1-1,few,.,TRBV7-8,CASSLGSGLDTEAFF,TGTGCCAGCAGCTTAGGTTCAGGGTTGGACACTGAAGCTTTCTTT
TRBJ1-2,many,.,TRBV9,CASSAPRGESYGYTF,TGTGCCAGCAGCGCCCCAAGAGGGGAGTCCTATGGCTACACCTTC
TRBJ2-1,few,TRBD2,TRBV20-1,CSARTSSVKSSYNEQFF,TGCAGTGCACGGACTAGCTCCGTTAAGAGCTCCTACAATGAGCAGTTCTTC
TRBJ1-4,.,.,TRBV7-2,CASSFQGIASNEKLFF,TGTGCCAGCAGCTTCCAGGGGATAGCGTCTAATGAAAAACTGTTTTTT
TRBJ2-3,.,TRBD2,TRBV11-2,CASSLAPTSEDTDTQYF,TGTGCCAGCAGCTTAGCCCCCACTAGCGAGGACACAGATACGCAGTATTTT
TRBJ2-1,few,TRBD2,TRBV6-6,CASSYSAGGGLAGYNEQFF,TGTGCCAGCAGTTACTCGGCAGGAGGAGGACTAGCGGGTTACAATGAGCAGTTCTTC
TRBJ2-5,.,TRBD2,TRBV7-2,CASSPGTRSIETQYF,TGTGCCAGCAGCCCCGGGACTAGAAGTATAGAGACCCAGTACTTC
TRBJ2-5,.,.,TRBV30,CAWSVFWSETQYF,TGTGCCTGGAGTGTATTTTGGTCCGAGACCCAGTACTTC